This TCR beta chain was captured by sequencing in a study of cytomegalovirus exposure and HLA in healthy donors (dated by TCRdb to about 2017). In terms of the full investigation: An earlier analysis of around 600 of the donors reported approximately 300 Gb of sequence data and 117 million unique TCR beta sequences from 150 million to 200 million T cells. Approximately 310 gigabases of sequencing data and approximately 85 million unique TCR sequences were included in an early release covering 500 to 750 HLA-typed donors. Of the roughly 400 genotyped donors, around 81% fell in the genetic ancestry cluster associated with self-reported Caucasian donors. The aim of the study was to test whether cataloging public T cell receptors could identify signatures of past pathogen exposure. The study profiled the T cell repertoires of hundreds of subjects by immunosequencing and related them to cytomegalovirus serostatus. Along with the approximately 670-subject first cohort, a separate validation cohort of over 90 different subjects was used. The study combined high-throughput TCR immunosequencing, statistical association of individual TCRs with disease status, and machine learning to predict cytomegalovirus infection status. To study patterns of TCR occurrence, a later analysis re-analyzed previously published TCR beta repertoires from around 700 donors and added high-resolution HLA genotyping. In the later analysis, no new phenotypic data were used to find candidate immune exposures; instead, reliance was placed on TCR beta sequences and their occurrence across donors. An earlier analysis of fewer than 750 of the donors used high-throughput TCR beta sequencing to judge whether each TCR beta V gene segment behaved as functional or pseudogenic. Donor age, sex, ethnicity and CMV serostatus were collected together with the repertoire data. In a later genetic analysis, genome-wide SNP genotypes for about 65% of the roughly 670 donors were used, and that subset was treated as a discovery cohort. All discovery cohort repertoires had been generated on a single sequencing platform. HLA typing covered class I and class II loci at four-digit resolution. Typing coverage varied by locus: about 620-640 donors for A, B, C, DRB1 and DQB1; roughly 510 for DQA1; 600 to 610 for DPA1; 450 to 480 for DPB1. Because of strong linkage in the cohort, five DR-DQ haplotypes were treated as single units for association and clustering. Among a few hundred genotyped donors of the cohort, an average of around 240,000 unique TCR beta nucleotide sequences were sequenced per donor, roughly a sixth of them non-productive.

What the authors observed across the whole study: In a later analysis, HLA-associated TCR beta chains showed more clonal expansion and lower generation probabilities than non-associated chains that were equally common. Because HLA typing was unavailable for some donors at each locus, only the typed subset was used in association tests. In a later analysis, several top co-occurrence clusters were reported to appear linked to parvovirus B19, influenza, CMV and Epstein-Barr virus. An association between a missense DCLRE1C variant and V-gene and J-gene trimming of TCR beta chains was found in a later genetic analysis and replicated in an independent cohort. A further reported finding was that TCR beta sequences accurately predicted the HLA-A and HLA-B alleles for most subjects in the first cohort. For the cohort, immune exposure information was limited to CMV serostatus. In a later analysis, most CMV-associated TCR beta chains were found to appear HLA-restricted, with HLA associations seemingly driven largely by CMV exposure. Assigning TCR associations to individual alleles was difficult when HLA alleles, especially DR and DQ, strongly co-occurred. Three of the identified cytomegalovirus-associated TCR beta chains were confirmed in vitro to be specific for cytomegalovirus antigens. The presence/absence analyses assumed that sequencing depth was roughly uniform across donors, and that assumption may not be true. Most TCR sequences were observed very rarely across donors, whereas some public TCRs were present in many individuals. Some IMGT-functional V segments, including TRBV6-2 and TRBV6-3, could not be told apart with the 87-base-pair reads, so those segments were excluded. Cytomegalovirus status was reported to be diagnosed by the classifier with high specificity and sensitivity in both the original and validation cohorts. The earlier analysis of about 600 of the donors excluded some 15 rarely observed V segments, including chromosome 9 orphons, because counts were too low. Broadly in line with IMGT annotations, most TCR beta V segments showed up in productive rearrangements about 90% or about 30% of the time in an earlier analysis of roughly 590 of the donors. The study listed 150 to 200 TCR beta chains as associated with cytomegalovirus. In a later analysis, TCR association rates were found to vary across HLA loci, with the most associated TCRs seen for DRB1 alleles and the fewest for HLA-C alleles. According to the authors, the approach could potentially be generalized to other disease states and immunological phenotypes. According to a later genetic analysis, donors in an Asian-associated ancestry cluster had fewer N-insertions in productive TCRs than the approximately 650-donor mean. Linkage disequilibrium might explain the correlated functional status among segregating V segments, but an unknown experimental factor could not be ruled out. A cluster of highly shared sequence variants was judged likely to be a technical artifact of the sequencing pipeline. The cohort was sequenced for TCR beta chains only, and without alpha or paired-chain data the features that could be detected were limited. Specific HLA alleles were associated with 15,000 to 20,000 TCR beta sequences at a false discovery rate of 0.05 in a later analysis.

Reading from cysteine to phenylalanine, the CDR3 counts 15 amino acids. The entry retains the CDR3 DNA only, 45 bases that are in frame from base 1. V is reduced by 4 bases and J by 0 bases, leaving a spacing of 7 bases between them. CDR1 and CDR2 are drawn from the germline V gene: MNHNS, SASEGT. The cohort comprised 666 healthy bone marrow donors. All cohort members were sampled while nominally healthy, although unrecorded immune exposures were likely present. The donor was CMV seronegative and belonged to the group of over 350 seronegative cohort members. A peripheral blood sample was provided by each donor, and peripheral blood mononuclear cells were used for TCR beta sequencing. Genomic DNA extraction from the blood cell samples was performed with the Qiagen DNeasy Blood Extraction Kit. Library preparation employed the immunoSEQ multiplex PCR assay. The multiplex PCR relied on a mix of 60 forward primers for TCR Vbeta segments and 13 reverse primers for TCR Jbeta segments. The CDR3 region of rearranged TCR beta genes was amplified from genomic DNA with a multiplex PCR assay. The Illumina HiSeq System was used to sequence the amplified TCR beta libraries as 87-base-pair reads. Processing in the source paper ran as follows. A later analysis tallied 70 million to 100 million unique TCR beta chains across the 660 or so repertoires, and around 10 million of those chains were shared by two or more donors. To remove PCR and sequencing errors, raw reads were error-corrected and collapsed into unique sequences using a nearest-neighbor algorithm that merged closely related sequences. V, D and J gene segments were assigned by aligning CDR3 sequences to IMGT reference sequences. For a sequence to be retained, a match of at least six nucleotides to both a V gene segment and a J gene segment was required. Rearrangements were called productive when the CDR3 lacked stop codons and stayed in frame with V and J; all others were non-productive. Following IMGT convention, CDR3 was defined as the stretch from the second conserved V-encoded cysteine up to the conserved J-encoded phenylalanine. The earlier analysis of around 640 of the donors excluded sequences that lacked an unambiguous match to a single V gene segment. In an earlier analysis of 587 of the donors, a V segment was called functional when productive rearrangements were above 56.7%, and segregating when the standard deviation between donors exceeded 5%. To diagnose cytomegalovirus status from the catalog of TCR beta chain sequences, a statistical classification framework was built. In a later analysis, V and J genes were assigned by comparing TCR nucleotide sequences against IMGT/GENE-DB human TR gene sequences. In a later analysis, CDR3 sequences and most-parsimonious VDJ recombination scenarios were assigned using the TCRdist pipeline. In a later analysis, each TCR beta chain was defined by its CDR3 amino acid sequence together with its V-gene family, and reads lacking a unique V-gene family were excluded. A later analysis removed 500 to 650 highly shared, low-generation-probability nucleotide sequences to deal with suspected cross-contamination and a sequencing artifact. A later analysis calculated a clonal expansion index for each public chain from normalized within-repertoire ranks of inferred template counts. A later analysis computed generation probabilities with a VDJ recombination model fitted to out-of-frame rearrangements, and checked the results against IGoR. A later analysis scored TCR-TCR, TCR-HLA and TCR-CMV co-occurrence with hypergeometric tests, applying a repertoire-size bias correction to TCR pairs. A later analysis estimated false discovery rates by permuting HLA or CMV assignments 20 times. In a later analysis, co-occurring TCRs were grouped using DBSCAN, with TCRdist sequence similarity added in when clustering inside HLA-allele-positive subsets. Repertoires with fewer than 30,000 or more than 120,000 public chains were left out of co-occurrence clustering, as were a few repertoires with anomalous nucleotide sharing. TCRdb provides this immuneACCESS table in a form limited to in-frame rearrangements. Some clones are lacking; in checked studies, under half of them reflect an unresolved V gene, and why the rest are absent is not known. V and J calls and clone size are as listed in that table; D and trimming were resolved from the DNA. This sample holds 120,000 to 150,000 clones; under 90% were observed only once. The leading ten clones occupy 2% to 2.5% of the sample.

As to this clone: Its target antigen remains unknown. No clone much larger than this one lies a single base away; base qualities are absent.

Sequenced input: PBMCs. This receptor chain uses TRBV6-1 and TRBJ2-6, with the D gene uncertain. This receptor was taken from a boy younger than 10 in good health and CMV-seronegative. In nucleotide form, the sequence is TGTGCCAGCAGTGGCGGAACCTCTGGGGCCAACGTCCTGACTTTC. It is translated as CASSGGTSGANVLTF.